The source of this T cell receptor (beta chain) is a study of a mutant IDH1 vaccine in newly diagnosed glioma. Whole-study findings and limits: Shifts in the top peripheral T cell clonotypes seemed unrelated to pseudoprogression.

The length of the CDR3 is 14 residues. Germline assignment: CDR1 SGHRS and CDR2 YFSETQ. The ends lost 0 bases at V and 6 bases at J; junction bases unmatched: 4. About this clone itself: Antigen specificity is unknown.

Here immunoSEQ multiplex PCR was the method, and the copy in TCRdb shows in-frame clones only, minus some. The repertoire holds some 60,000 clones, around 86% seen once, with about 3.3% in the top ten. Time point denoted: week 47, end of study. Doses consisted of 300 ug of mutant IDH1 20-mer peptide each, paired with topical imiquimod. The sample in question was PBMCs, obtained from a glioma patient whose treatment included an IDH1 peptide vaccine. The rearrangement uses TRBV5-1 and TRBJ2-7; the match to TRBD1 covers 9 bases. This sequence was found in a woman aged 45-60 years with glioma. The CDR3 nucleotides read TGCGCCAGCAGCTTGGGACAGGGGGTCGGCGAGCAGTACTTC. Its translation is CASSLGQGVGEQYF.